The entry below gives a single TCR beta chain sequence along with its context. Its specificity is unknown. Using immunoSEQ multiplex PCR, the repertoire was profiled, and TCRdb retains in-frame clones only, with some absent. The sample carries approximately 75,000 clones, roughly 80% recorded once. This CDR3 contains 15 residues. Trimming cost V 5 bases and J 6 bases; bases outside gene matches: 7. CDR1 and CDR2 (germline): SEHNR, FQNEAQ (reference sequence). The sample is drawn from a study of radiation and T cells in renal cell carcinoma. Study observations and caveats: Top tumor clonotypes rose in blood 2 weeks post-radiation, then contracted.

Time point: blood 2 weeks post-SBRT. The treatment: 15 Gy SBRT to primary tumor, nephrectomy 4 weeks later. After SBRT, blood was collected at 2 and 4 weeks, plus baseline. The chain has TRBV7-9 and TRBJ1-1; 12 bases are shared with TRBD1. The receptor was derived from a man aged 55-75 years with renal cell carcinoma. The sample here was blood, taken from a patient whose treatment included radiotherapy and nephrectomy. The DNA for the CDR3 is TGTGCCAGCAGCCCCTGGGACAGGGGGCTCGCTGAAGCTTTCTTT. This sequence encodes CASSPWDRGLAEAFF.